This entry lists 27 T cell receptor beta chains sequenced from one sample in a study of identical twins. TCRdb called the 5' RACE reads again in MiXCR, with one record for every CDR3 protein. The table lists 1.5 million to 2 million distinct CDR3 sequences, under 35% of them singletons. The sequencing input was cord blood. These TCRs come from a newborn girl in good health.

Ten or more counts support this clonotype. The V call is TRBV27, the J call TRBJ2-1; 9 bases are shared with TRBD2. Germline CDR1 is MNHEY and CDR2 is SMNVEV (reference sequence). Trimming removed 8 bases from V and 3 bases from J; junction bases left unmatched: 2. The CDR3 loop spans 13 amino acids. The CDR3 protein is CASFSGGYNEQFF. As DNA, the CDR3 is TGTGCCAGCTTTAGCGGGGGCTACAATGAGCAGTTCTTC.

The chain uses TRBV4-2 and TRBJ2-1; 8 bases match TRBD2. V lost 1 base to trimming and J lost 6 bases; unmatched junction nucleotides: 8. The CDR3 consists of 16 residues. Germline V lookup: CDR1 LGHNA, CDR2 YNFKEQ. CDR3 nucleotide sequence: TGTGCCAGCAGCCAAGTATCCGGGGGGGCCTTCAATGAGCAGTTCTTC. Protein sequence: CASSQVSGGAFNEQFF.

The CDR3 loop is CASSQPGRYSYEQYF. CDR3 DNA sequence: TGTGCCAGCAGCCAACCGGGACGTTACTCCTACGAGCAGTACTTC. The chain uses TRBV3-1 and TRBJ2-7; D possibly matches TRBD1 or TRBD2 (5 bases each). The V gene lost 2 bases and the J gene lost 0 bases, with 11 bases spanning the gap. CDR3 length: 15 residues. Per germline, CDR1 LGHDT and CDR2 YNNKEL (reference sequence).

The sample holds a few counts of this clonotype. V gene TRBV6-5 combines with J gene TRBJ1-4; TRBD1 matches 10 bases. From germline, CDR1 is MNHEY and CDR2 SVGAGI. The CDR3 runs to 14 residues. V was pared by 6 bases and J by 8 bases, with 6 bases of the junction left unmatched. CDR3 sequence: CASSTDRGLEKLFF. DNA of the CDR3: TGTGCCAGCAGCACTGACAGGGGGCTCGAAAAACTGTTTTTT.

This clonotype was seen only a few times. The chain recombines TRBV4-1 with TRBJ2-3; 10 nucleotides agree with TRBD2. Looked up from germline, CDR1 is MGHRA and CDR2 is YSYEKL. J gave up 1 base and V 2 bases, and 9 bases lay outside the gene matches. CDR3 length: 18 amino acids. CDR3 amino acids: CASSQPRVLAGGTDTQYF. In DNA, the CDR3 is TGCGCCAGCAGCCAACCCCGCGTCCTAGCGGGAGGCACAGATACGCAGTATTTT.

This chain connects TRBV20-1 to TRBJ2-4, with 8 nucleotides matching TRBD2. The J call may be incorrect, as the DNA end agrees better with TRBJ2-7. This CDR3 is built from 14 residues. CDR1 is DFQATT and CDR2 is SNEGSKA in the germline V gene (reference sequence). The chain's CDR3 is CSATAGDRLDEQYF. The CDR3 DNA is TGCAGTGCTACAGCGGGAGATAGGTTAGACGAGCAGTACTTC.

This clonotype has a handful of counts. The chain couples TRBV20-1 to TRBJ1-2; 10 nucleotides agree with TRBD1. The CDR3 totals 13 residues. Germline CDR1 is DFQATT and CDR2 is SNEGSKA (reference sequence). Trimming at V came to 3 bases and at J to 7 bases, leaving 5 bases not matched to a gene. In nucleotides, the CDR3 is TGCAGTGCTAGGGACAGGGGGTTTTTTGGCTACACCTTC. Translated, it gives CSARDRGFFGYTF.

J is TRBJ2-7 and V is TRBV10-3; tentatively, D is TRBD1 (6 bases). The CDR3 runs to 13 residues. V lost 0 bases and J lost 12, with 15 bases in between. The germline V gene encodes CDR1 ENHRY and CDR2 SYGVKD. The CDR3 here is CAISESQGMAAYF. In nucleotides, the CDR3 is TGTGCCATCAGTGAGTCCCAGGGGATGGCCGCGTACTTC.

The J gene is TRBJ2-1, the V gene TRBV12-3 or TRBV12-4; D perhaps matches TRBD2 (6 bases). The CDR3 runs to 15 residues. V lost 5 bases and J lost 6, with 17 bases in between. DNA for the CDR3: TGTGCCAGCAGTAACCGGGACTTCCCACCCAATGAGCAGTTCTTC. It encodes CASSNRDFPPNEQFF.

The chain employs TRBV30 and TRBJ2-3, with 12 bases identical to TRBD2. With 3 bases clipped from V and 5 bases from J, the junction kept 3 bases outside the gene matches. Looked up from germline, CDR1 is GTSNPN and CDR2 is SVGIG (reference sequence). This CDR3 contains 14 residues. CDR3 protein: CAWRLAGGLDTQYF. The CDR3 DNA sequence: TGTGCCTGGAGGCTAGCGGGGGGGCTAGATACGCAGTATTTT.

The J gene is TRBJ1-2, the V gene TRBV20-1; tentatively, D is TRBD1 (6 bases). This CDR3 is built from 11 residues. CDR1 and CDR2 (germline): DFQATT, SNEGSKA (reference sequence). This chain's CDR3 is CSAEGGGGYTF. CDR3 DNA sequence: TGCAGCGCCGAAGGGGGGGGTGGCTACACCTTC.

A note on this clonotype: Compared with germline, one end of the junction differs, possibly owing to a read error. The genes are TRBV6-5 and TRBJ1-2; no firm D call. CDR3 length equals 13 residues. Germline V gene lookup returns CDR1 MNHEY and CDR2 SVGAGI. The CDR3 reads CASTYDRNYGCTF. Here the CDR3 DNA reads TGTGCCAGCACTTATGACCGCAACTATGGCTGCACCTTC.

This chain uses TRBV11-2 with TRBJ1-6; 7 bases match TRBD1. The junction had 13 bases not matched to a gene; V was cut back by 2 bases and J by 9 bases. Germline CDR1 and CDR2: SGHAT and FQNNGV. The CDR3 covers 17 residues. In DNA, the CDR3 is TGTGCCAGCAGCTTATCCCCAGGGGGGATCTATCGTTCACCCCTCCACTTT. Translated: CASSLSPGGIYRSPLHF.

This clonotype was picked up a small number of times. This chain links TRBV6-5 with TRBJ2-3; D might be TRBD1 (6 bases). CDR3 length: 15 residues. Germline lookup yields CDR1 MNHEY and CDR2 SVGAGI. Trimming took off 6 bases at V and 1 base at J, with 14 bases between the two ends. The CDR3 region has the DNA TGTGCCAGCAGACACACAGGGTTCCGCACAGATACGCAGTATTTT. This sequence encodes CASRHTGFRTDTQYF.

The chain links TRBV10-3 to TRBJ2-1, with 9 nucleotides matching TRBD2. V lost 6 bases to trimming and J lost 0 bases; unmatched junction nucleotides: 3. Germline V gene lookup returns CDR1 ENHRY and CDR2 SYGVKD. The CDR3 spans 15 residues. CDR3 loop: CAIRDSGGSYNEQFF. The CDR3 DNA is TGTGCCATCAGGGATAGCGGGGGCTCCTACAATGAGCAGTTCTTC.

This clonotype appeared many times. The chain has TRBV18 and TRBJ2-7; 11 bases match TRBD1. This CDR3 is 15 amino acids long. V lost 6 bases, J lost 0 bases, and 4 bases stayed unmatched. Germline assignment: CDR1 KGHSH and CDR2 LQKENI. The DNA for the CDR3 is TGTGCCAGCTCGACGGGACAGGGGGGCTCCTACGAGCAGTACTTC. Translating gives CASSTGQGGSYEQYF.

This clonotype was seen a handful of times. The chain is built from TRBV20-1 and TRBJ2-7; 11 positions agree with TRBD2. Germline values: CDR1 DFQATT, CDR2 SNEGSKA (reference sequence). The ends lost 1 base at V and 2 bases at J; junction bases unmatched: 4. The CDR3 is 15 amino acids. CDR3 region: CSARGGTSGPYEQYF. CDR3 nucleotide sequence: TGCAGTGCTAGAGGGGGGACTAGCGGCCCCTACGAGCAGTACTTC.

Ten or more counts support this clonotype. The rearrangement joins TRBV6-5 to TRBJ2-7; D unclear. Trimming stripped 6 bases from V and 0 bases from J, with 6 bases between. This CDR3 spans 12 amino acids. Per germline, CDR1 MNHEY and CDR2 SVGAGI. The DNA for the CDR3 is TGTGCCAGCAGACAGTTCTCCTACGAGCAGTACTTC. Translation: CASRQFSYEQYF.

The CDR3: CASSLLRGGPEAFF. As DNA, the CDR3 is TGTGCCAGCAGTTTATTACGGGGGGGACCTGAAGCTTTCTTT. The chain carries TRBV12-3 or TRBV12-4 and TRBJ1-1; a weak D match, TRBD1 (5 bases). The ends were cut back, 2 bases at V and 6 bases at J, with 13 bases in the middle. The CDR3 consists of 14 residues.

This clonotype was detected only once. The chain carries TRBV20-1 and TRBJ2-5; D is undetermined. The length of the CDR3 is 14 residues. V was trimmed by 0 bases and J by 11 bases, leaving 19 bases between them. Germline CDR1 and CDR2: DFQATT and SNEGSKA (reference sequence). CDR3 protein: CSARDPVRFSKQYF. For the CDR3, the DNA is TGCAGTGCTAGAGATCCTGTTCGCTTTTCTAAGCAGTACTTC.

In its sample, this clonotype was seen a few times. The V and J genes are TRBV20-1 and TRBJ2-1, with 7 bases matching TRBD1. Unmatched junction bases numbered 11, after V lost 6 bases and J lost 6 bases. The CDR3 is 14 amino acids. Germline V gene lookup returns CDR1 DFQATT and CDR2 SNEGSKA (reference sequence). CDR3: CSAPRQGIPNEQFF. The CDR3 coding sequence is TGCAGTGCCCCCCGACAGGGAATACCCAATGAGCAGTTCTTC.

The J gene is TRBJ1-2, the V gene TRBV28, with D possibly being TRBD1 (5 bases). The CDR3 loop spans 13 amino acids. The V end lost 2 bases, the J end lost 7 bases, and 11 bases lay between the germline ends. CDR1 is MDHEN, CDR2 SYDVKM, per germline. The CDR3 region has the DNA TGTGCCAGCAGTTTAAGGTCGGGGGTTGGCTACACCTTC. Translated, it gives CASSLRSGVGYTF.

This sequence joins TRBV20-1 and TRBJ2-3; 11 bases align to TRBD2. Germline CDR1 DFQATT, CDR2 SNEGSKA (reference sequence). After removal of 0 bases from V and 5 bases from J, the junction contained 10 bases not matched to a gene. The CDR3 is 17 amino acids. CDR3 amino acids: CSARDLAGGRWGDTQYF. DNA for the CDR3: TGCAGTGCTAGAGACCTAGCGGGGGGACGGTGGGGAGATACGCAGTATTTT.

Only a few counts were recorded for this clonotype. The V call is TRBV5-5, the J call TRBJ2-4; D remains ambiguous. Trimming removed 2 bases from V and 5 bases from J, with 8 bases in between. The germline V gene encodes CDR1 SGHKS and CDR2 YYEKEE (reference sequence). The CDR3 loop spans 13 amino acids. CDR3 in DNA: TGTGCCAGCAGCTTTGGTCGGGAAAACATTCAGTACTTC. It specifies CASSFGRENIQYF.

This clonotype has a handful of counts. The chain is built from TRBV6-1 and TRBJ1-2; 7 positions match TRBD1. The CDR3 is 14 amino acids. V lost 1 base to trimming and J lost 8 bases; unmatched junction nucleotides: 7. Germline V CDR1 and CDR2: MNHNS, SASEGT. The CDR3 nucleotides read TGTGCCAGCAGTGAAGTAAAGACAGGGAGAGGCTACACCTTC. Translated: CASSEVKTGRGYTF.

V gene TRBV6-1 combines with J gene TRBJ2-4; 9 bases fit TRBD1. Germline V gene sequence: CDR1 MNHNS, CDR2 SASEGT. The CDR3 is 11 amino acids. V dropped 4 bases and J dropped 13; count of bases not matched to a gene: 2. The CDR3 DNA reads TGTGCCAGCAGTGGGGACAGGGAGCAGTACTTC. This translates into CASSGDREQYF.

This clonotype was counted a few times. V and J are TRBV7-9 and TRBJ1-4; D gene ambiguous. The germline gives CDR1 SEHNR, CDR2 FQNEAQ (reference sequence). CDR3 length: 16 residues. V was cut by 1 base and J by 7 bases, with 16 bases left in between. CDR3 in amino acids: CASSLGEGPTREKLFF. CDR3 DNA sequence: TGTGCCAGCAGCTTAGGTGAAGGTCCAACGCGTGAAAAACTGTTTTTT.